This T cell receptor (beta chain) appears in the sequencing data of a study of lymphopenia after photon versus proton radiotherapy. Regarding the study as a whole: Only patients who died were analyzed for survival; proton advantage is unproven. Larger post-nadir TCR diversity loss correlated inversely with survival in deceased patients. Oligoclonal CD8+ Temra expansion after nadir drove photon patients' diversity drop. Photon-treated patients lost naive T cells and TCR diversity; proton-treated stayed stable.

Trimming took 3 bases from V and 3 from J; bases not matched to a gene: 4. This CDR3 spans 14 amino acids. Per germline, CDR1 SNHLY and CDR2 FYNNEI. This clone was seen a few times. Its antigen is as yet unknown. Measured with immunoSEQ multiplex PCR; TCRdb has only the in-frame clones, and not every one. Of 30,000 to 40,000 clones listed, under 90% are singletons. The chain links TRBV2 to TRBJ2-7; 8 bases align to TRBD2. The receptor was isolated from a woman in her seventies with pancreatic cancer. This specimen was peripheral blood, taken from a patient treated with proton-based radiotherapy. Written as DNA, the CDR3 is TGTGCCAGCAGTGATGTAGGGACTAGCTACGAGCAGTACTTC. This gives the protein CASSDVGTSYEQYF.